The table lists the clone carrying this T cell receptor (beta chain) with a few counts. Study processing details: Estimates of nucleated cell counts were drawn from the amplification of reference gene primers. Libraries were prepared by immunoSEQ multiplex PCR; TCRdb keeps only in-frame clonotypes and omits some of them. Clone size and the V and J calls come from that table; the DNA yielded D and trimming. The sample includes approximately 200,000 clones, roughly 85% of them seen just once. The record originates from a study of blood T cell repertoires in COVID-19. The overall study: Sources were T cells, B-cell-depleted T cells, or PBMCs; the material itself was cDNA or gDNA.

CDR1 is SGHNT and CDR2 is YYREEE in the germline V gene (reference sequence). Trimming at V came to 1 base and at J to 1 base, leaving 7 bases not matched to a gene. This CDR3 comprises 17 residues. Sequences were obtained from PBMCs or T cells enriched from blood (not recorded which). This sequence originates from a man aged 40-55 years who had recovered from COVID-19. This chain uses TRBV5-4 with TRBJ2-2; TRBD1 matches at 7 bases. This chain's CDR3 is CASSLRGRGQNTGELFF. CDR3 DNA sequence: TGTGCCAGCAGCTTGAGGGGGCGAGGGCAGAACACCGGGGAGCTGTTTTTT.